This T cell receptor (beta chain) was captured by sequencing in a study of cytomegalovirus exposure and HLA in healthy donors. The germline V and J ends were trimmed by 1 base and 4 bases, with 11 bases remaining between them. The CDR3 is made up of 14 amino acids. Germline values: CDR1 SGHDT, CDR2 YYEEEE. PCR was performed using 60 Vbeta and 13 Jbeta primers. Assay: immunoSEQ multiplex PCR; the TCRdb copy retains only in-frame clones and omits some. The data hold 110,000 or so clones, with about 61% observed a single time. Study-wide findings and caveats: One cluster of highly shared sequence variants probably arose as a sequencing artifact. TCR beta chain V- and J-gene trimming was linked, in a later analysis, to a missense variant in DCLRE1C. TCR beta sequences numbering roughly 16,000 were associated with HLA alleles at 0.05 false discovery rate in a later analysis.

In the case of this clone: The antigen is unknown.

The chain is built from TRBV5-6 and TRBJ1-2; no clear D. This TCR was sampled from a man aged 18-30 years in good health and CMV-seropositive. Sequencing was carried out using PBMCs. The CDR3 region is CASSLRTRAYGYTF. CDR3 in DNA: TGTGCCAGCAGCTTGCGCACCCGAGCCTATGGCTACACCTTC.